The source of this T cell receptor beta chain is a study of T-cell reconstitution after alpha-beta-depleted transplantation in children. Study outcomes and limitations: Expanded graft clones numbering several hundred reportedly gave rise to alpha-beta T cells about two months after transplant. Where some patients showed high TCRbeta diversity at day 60, it came from recipient T cells and thymic progenitors that had survived. T cells produced anew were the main source of T-cell counts and diversity one year after transplant.

Unique molecular identifiers were built into the TCRbeta library. MiXCR, applied by TCRdb to the PCR reads, yields one record per CDR3 protein. The sample includes under 300,000 distinct CDR3 sequences, 9.5% to 13% of them seen just once. The CDR3 extends over 15 amino acids. Germline CDR1 is MNHEY and CDR2 is SVGAGI. Trimming removed 0 bases from V and 9 bases from J, with 12 bases in between. As to this clonotype: What it recognizes is unknown.

This material consisted of peripheral blood, taken 180 days after TCRalphabeta/CD19-depleted stem cell transplant. This receptor was obtained from a male patient between 2 and 10 years old who had a stem cell transplant for chronic granulomatous disease, so the T cells may come from the graft donor. This chain uses TRBV6-5 with TRBJ1-6; TRBD1 might be the D (5 bases). This CDR3 reads CASSYSRGLFSPLHF. Here the CDR3 DNA reads TGTGCCAGCAGTTACTCGCGGGGCTTGTTTTCACCCCTCCACTTT.